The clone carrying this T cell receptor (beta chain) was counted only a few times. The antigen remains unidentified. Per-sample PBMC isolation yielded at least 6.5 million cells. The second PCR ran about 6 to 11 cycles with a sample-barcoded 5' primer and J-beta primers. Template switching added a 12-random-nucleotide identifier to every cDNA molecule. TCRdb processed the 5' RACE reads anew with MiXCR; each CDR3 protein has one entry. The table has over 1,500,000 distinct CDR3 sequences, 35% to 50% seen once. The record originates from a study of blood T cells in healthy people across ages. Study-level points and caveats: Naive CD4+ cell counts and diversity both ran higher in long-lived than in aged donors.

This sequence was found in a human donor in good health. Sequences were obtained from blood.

CDR3: CASSYATGVPEAFF. As DNA, the CDR3 is TGTGCCAGCAGTTACGCGACCGGGGTGCCTGAAGCTTTCTTT. The rearrangement joins TRBV6-5 to TRBJ1-1; D gene unclear. Germline V gene lookup returns CDR1 MNHEY and CDR2 SVGAGI. The CDR3 contains 14 residues. V was trimmed by 2 bases and J by 6 bases, leaving 13 bases between them.